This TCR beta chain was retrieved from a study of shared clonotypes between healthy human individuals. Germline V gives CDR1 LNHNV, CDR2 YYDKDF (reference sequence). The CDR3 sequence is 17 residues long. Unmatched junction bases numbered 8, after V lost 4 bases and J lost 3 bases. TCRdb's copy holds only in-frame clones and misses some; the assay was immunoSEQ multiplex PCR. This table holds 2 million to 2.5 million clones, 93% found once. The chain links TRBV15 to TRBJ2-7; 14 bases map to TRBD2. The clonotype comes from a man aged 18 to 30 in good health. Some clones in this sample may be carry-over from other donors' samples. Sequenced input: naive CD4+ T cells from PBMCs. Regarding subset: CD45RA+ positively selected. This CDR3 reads CATSKELGTSGSYEQYF. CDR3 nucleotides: TGTGCCACCAGCAAAGAATTGGGGACTAGCGGGAGCTACGAGCAGTACTTC.